This TCR beta chain is drawn from a study of T cell responses to AZD1222 COVID-19 vaccine. TCRdb keeps only in-frame clones here, not all; method: immunoSEQ multiplex PCR. The data show about 85,000 clones, approximately 86% seen once. The CDR3 runs 13 residues. Germline V CDR1 and CDR2: SEHNR, FQNEAQ (reference sequence). Between the trimmed V and J ends, which lost 8 bases and 8 bases, there was a span of 13 bases. This receptor was obtained from an adult in good health. The sample was peripheral blood, taken on day 0 of AZD1222 vaccination. This rearrangement joins TRBV7-9 to TRBJ1-6; D perhaps matches TRBD1 (5 bases). Here the CDR3 reads CASRRVGDSPLHF. The CDR3 DNA is TGTGCCAGCCGCAGGGTCGGGGATTCACCCCTCCACTTT.